This T cell receptor (beta chain) was obtained from a study of blood T cell repertoires in COVID-19. The repertoire was sequenced with immunoSEQ multiplex PCR; TCRdb's copy has only in-frame clones and lacks some. The sample lists under 200,000 clones, approximately 86% seen once, with more than 6.5% in the top ten. V gave up 0 bases and J gave up 4 bases; unmatched junction bases: 5. Per germline, CDR1 SGHRS and CDR2 YFSETQ. The CDR3 spans 15 residues. The TCR sequence derives from a woman older than 75 in a cohort sampled during active or convalescent COVID-19. The sample was peripheral blood. The genes are TRBV5-1 and TRBJ1-2, with 8 positions matching TRBD1. DNA of the CDR3: TGCGCCAGCAGCTTGGGGACAGGGTTATCCTATGGCTACACCTTC. This translates into CASSLGTGLSYGYTF. The full variable domain, rest sourced from reference TRBV5-1 and TRBJ1-2, is KAGVTQTPRYLIKTRGQQVTLSCSPISGHRSVSWYQQTPGQGLQFLFEYFSETQRNKGNFPGRFSGRQFSNSRSEMNVSTLELGDSALYLCASSLGTGLSYGYTFGSGTRLTVV.